This T cell receptor beta chain is from a study of spatial heterogeneity in lung cancer. Whole-study context: Alpha-chain sequences were consistently detected less often than beta-chain sequences. Strong correlation linked TCR transcript counts in tumor regions to a T cell module score derived from matched bulk RNA-seq.

The V gene's germline CDR1 is MGHRA and CDR2 YSYEKL. The CDR3 extends over 18 amino acids. Trimming stripped 1 base from V and 0 bases from J, with 16 bases between. Each CDR3 protein is one row after TCRdb ran MiXCR on the 5' RACE reads. The sample shows about 100,000 distinct CDR3 sequences, 4.4% of them seen only once. The time point denotes: sample taken at primary tumor resection. Whole RNA was taken from tumor, nontumor lung or frozen PBMC; it was then sequenced unsorted. Study results and caveats: Tumor mutation count correlated with how many alpha and beta TCRs expanded intratumorally. Tallies of expanded TCRs, which were sorted into ubiquitous and regional groups, correlated with counts of ubiquitous and regional nonsynonymous mutations, respectively.

This clonotype was recorded at least ten times. The antigen is undetermined. The V call is TRBV4-1, the J call TRBJ2-1, with a possible D match to TRBD2 (6 bases). The receptor was derived from a male donor with early-stage non-small cell lung cancer. This specimen consisted of lung tumor tissue, obtained at surgery. The CDR3 sequence is CASSQGFSPGGSYNEQFF. CDR3 DNA: TGCGCCAGCAGCCAAGGATTCTCCCCCGGGGGCTCCTACAATGAGCAGTTCTTC.